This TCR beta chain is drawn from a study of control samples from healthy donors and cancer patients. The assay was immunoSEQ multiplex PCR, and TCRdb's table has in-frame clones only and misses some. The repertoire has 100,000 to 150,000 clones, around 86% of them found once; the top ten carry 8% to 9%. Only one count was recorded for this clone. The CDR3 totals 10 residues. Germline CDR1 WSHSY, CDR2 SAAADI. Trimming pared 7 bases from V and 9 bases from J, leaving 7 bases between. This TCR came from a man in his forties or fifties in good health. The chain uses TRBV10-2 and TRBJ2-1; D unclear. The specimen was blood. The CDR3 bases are TGCGCCAGCATGACGGGTGAGCAGTTCTTC. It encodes CASMTGEQFF.